This T cell receptor (beta chain) was retrieved from a study of shared T cell receptors in the human thymus. This clone turned up a few times. Using immunoSEQ multiplex PCR, the repertoire was profiled, and TCRdb retains in-frame clones only, with some absent. The top ten clones hold around 0.0099% of a sample with about 660,000 clones, around nine tenths of them seen once. The CDR3 runs to 14 residues. Germline lookup yields CDR1 SNHLY and CDR2 FYNNEI. V gave up 11 bases and J gave up 2 bases, with 16 bases separating them. This same sample was also taken into another study, of human thymus T cells. Turning to that study: Highly overlapping thymic repertoires among unrelated individuals were reported in related research.

The genes are TRBV2 and TRBJ2-4, with a tentative D call TRBD2 (7 bases). The sample was thymocytes. The receptor comes from a boy less than two years old with a congenital heart defect. Here the CDR3 DNA reads TGTGCCGAGGGGGAGGGGGGCCCCAAAAACATTCAGTACTTC. Its translation: CAEGEGGPKNIQYF.